These 11 T cell receptor beta chains came from one sample sequenced in a study of blood T cell repertoires in COVID-19. Some clones are missing from TCRdb's copy, which holds only in-frame ones; the method was immunoSEQ multiplex PCR. The data show about 250,000 clones, with around nine tenths seen just once and around 1.5% held by the top ten. Sequencing was performed on peripheral blood. The source is a woman aged 55-75 years who had recovered from COVID-19.

The chain uses TRBV18 and TRBJ1-6; 7 positions agree with TRBD1. Germline V gene sequence: CDR1 KGHSH, CDR2 LQKENI. Trimming cost V 6 bases and J 10 bases; bases outside gene matches: 6. The CDR3 consists of 13 residues. CDR3 protein: CASSPTGQSPLHF. The CDR3 DNA reads TGTGCCAGCTCCCCTACGGGACAGTCACCCCTCCACTTT.

This clone has more than one count but fewer than ten. Other nucleotide sequences in the sample specify the same CDR3. The CDR3 loop is CASSQDGTEGNTIYF. DNA of the CDR3: TGTGCCAGCAGCCAAGACGGGACAGAAGGAAACACCATATATTTT. V is TRBV4-2 and J is TRBJ1-3, with TRBD1 identical over 7 bases. The CDR3 runs 15 residues. V shed 0 bases and J 4 bases; nucleotides not matched to a gene: 3. Germline loops: CDR1 LGHNA, CDR2 YNFKEQ.

The CDR3 nucleotides read TGCGCCAGCAGCAAGCGACAGGGTTACGCGGGTGGGGGCACTGAAGCTTTCTTT. Its translation: CASSKRQGYAGGGTEAFF. The chain carries TRBV4-1 and TRBJ1-1; 7 bases agree with TRBD1. The CDR3 has 18 residues. Per the germline V gene, CDR1 is MGHRA and CDR2 is YSYEKL. The J segment lost 4 bases and the V segment lost 5 bases, leaving 19 bases of the junction unmatched.

As regards this clone: A junction end diverges from the germline sequence, so it may reflect a read error. The chain carries TRBV12-3 or TRBV12-4 and TRBJ1-1; D is unclear. The length of the CDR3 is 12 residues. CDR3 residues: CASIYMNTKAFF. Written as DNA, the CDR3 is TGTGCCAGCATCTATATGAACACTAAAGCTTTCTTT.

The V and J genes are TRBV5-1 and TRBJ1-3, with D maybe TRBD1 (6 bases). The V end lost 4 bases, the J end lost 4 bases, and 15 bases lay between the germline ends. Germline lookup yields CDR1 SGHRS and CDR2 YFSETQ. CDR3 length: 15 amino acids. CDR3 residues: CASSPGQGRGNTIYF. Here the CDR3 DNA reads TGCGCCAGCAGCCCGGGCCAGGGGCGAGGAAACACCATATATTTT. Looking up the rest from reference TRBV5-1 and TRBJ1-3 gives the full variable domain: KAGVTQTPRYLIKTRGQQVTLSCSPISGHRSVSWYQQTPGQGLQFLFEYFSETQRNKGNFPGRFSGRQFSNSRSEMNVSTLELGDSALYLCASSPGQGRGNTIYFGEGSWLTVV.

The rearrangement joins TRBV19 to TRBJ1-5; the D is unclear. The CDR3 has 14 amino acids. CDR1 LNHDA and CDR2 SQIVND come from the germline V gene (reference sequence). V was shortened by 9 bases and J by 6 bases, with 18 bases between the two germline ends. This chain's CDR3 is CARKHPLRSQPQHF. The CDR3 coding sequence is TGTGCCAGGAAACACCCCCTGAGGAGTCAGCCCCAGCATTTT.

The rearrangement joins TRBV5-1 to TRBJ1-1; 10 nucleotides align to TRBD1. The CDR3 has 15 amino acids. J was trimmed by 7 bases and V by 0 bases; bases with no gene match: 6. Germline V lookup: CDR1 SGHRS, CDR2 YFSETQ. CDR3 sequence (DNA): TGCGCCAGCAGCTTGGTTTTGGGGACAGGGGATGAAGCTTTCTTT. It specifies CASSLVLGTGDEAFF.

This clone was observed a single time. The V gene is TRBV4-1, the J gene TRBJ2-2; 10 nucleotides line up with TRBD2. The CDR3 has 22 residues. Trimming at V came to 2 bases and at J to 5 bases, leaving 23 bases not matched to a gene. Germline V CDR1 and CDR2: MGHRA, YSYEKL. CDR3 region: CASSQIRLGLAGAPKRTGELFF. CDR3 nucleotides: TGCGCCAGCAGCCAAATAAGATTGGGGCTAGCGGGGGCCCCCAAGAGGACCGGGGAGCTGTTTTTT.

The chain employs TRBV2 and TRBJ1-2, with D maybe TRBD1 (5 bases). The CDR3 has 13 residues. V lost 6 bases and J lost 10, with 18 bases in between. CDR1 is SNHLY and CDR2 is FYNNEI in the germline V gene. The CDR3 protein is CASRIDRGLSYTF. DNA of the CDR3: TGTGCCAGCAGGATAGACAGAGGCTTGTCCTACACCTTC.

This chain connects TRBV5-1 to TRBJ1-1, with 8 positions matching TRBD1. V lost 3 bases to trimming and J lost 7 bases; unmatched junction nucleotides: 11. Looked up from germline, CDR1 is SGHRS and CDR2 is YFSETQ. The CDR3 spans 15 residues. CDR3 loop: CASSSHRDRPIEAFF. The CDR3 DNA reads TGCGCCAGCAGCTCCCACCGGGACAGGCCTATTGAAGCTTTCTTT.

Here the CDR3 DNA reads TGTGCCAGCAGTCTACGGACAGTACTCGGCCCCTCTGGGGCCAACGTCCTGACTTTC. Protein product: CASSLRTVLGPSGANVLTF. The chain recombines TRBV27 with TRBJ2-6, with D possibly TRBD1 on 6 matching bases. The CDR3 covers 19 residues. Deletions cut 5 bases from V and 0 bases from J, with 20 bases between. CDR1 is MNHEY and CDR2 is SMNVEV in the germline V gene (reference sequence).